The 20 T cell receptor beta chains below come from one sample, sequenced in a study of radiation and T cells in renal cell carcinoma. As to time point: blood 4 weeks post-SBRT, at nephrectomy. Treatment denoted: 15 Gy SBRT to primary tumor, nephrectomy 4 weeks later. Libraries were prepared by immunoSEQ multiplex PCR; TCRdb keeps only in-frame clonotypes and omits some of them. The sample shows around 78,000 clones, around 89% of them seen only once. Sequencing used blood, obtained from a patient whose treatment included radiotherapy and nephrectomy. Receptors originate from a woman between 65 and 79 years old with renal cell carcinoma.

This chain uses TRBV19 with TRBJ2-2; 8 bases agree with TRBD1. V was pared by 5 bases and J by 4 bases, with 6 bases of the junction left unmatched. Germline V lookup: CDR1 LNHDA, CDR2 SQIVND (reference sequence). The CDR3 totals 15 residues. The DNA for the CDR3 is TGTGCCAGTAGTGGACGCAGGGGGCCCACCGGGGAGCTGTTTTTT. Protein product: CASSGRRGPTGELFF.

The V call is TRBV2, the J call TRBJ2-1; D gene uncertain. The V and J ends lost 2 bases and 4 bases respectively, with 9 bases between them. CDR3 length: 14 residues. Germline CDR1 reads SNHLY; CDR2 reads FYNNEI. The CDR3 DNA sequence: TGTGCCAGCAGTGAACTCCAGTTATACAATGAGCAGTTCTTC. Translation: CASSELQLYNEQFF.

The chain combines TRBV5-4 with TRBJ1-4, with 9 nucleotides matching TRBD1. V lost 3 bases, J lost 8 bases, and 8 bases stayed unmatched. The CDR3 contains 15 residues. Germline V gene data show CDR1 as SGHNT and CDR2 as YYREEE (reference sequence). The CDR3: CASSSPGQGREKLFF. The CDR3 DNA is TGTGCCAGCAGCTCACCGGGACAGGGCCGGGAAAAACTGTTTTTT.

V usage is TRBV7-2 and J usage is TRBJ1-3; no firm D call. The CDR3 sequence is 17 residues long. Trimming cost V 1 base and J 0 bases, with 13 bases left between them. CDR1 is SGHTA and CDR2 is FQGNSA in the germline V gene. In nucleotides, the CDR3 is TGTGCCAGCAGCTTAGTTGGTAACGGATACTCTGGAAACACCATATATTTT. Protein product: CASSLVGNGYSGNTIYF.

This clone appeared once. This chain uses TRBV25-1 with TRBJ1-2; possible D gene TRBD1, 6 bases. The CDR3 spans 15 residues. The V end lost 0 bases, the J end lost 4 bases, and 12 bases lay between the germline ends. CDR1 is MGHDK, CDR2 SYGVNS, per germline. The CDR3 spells CASSEYGGRGYGYTF. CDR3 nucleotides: TGTGCCAGCAGTGAATATGGGGGGCGCGGCTATGGCTACACCTTC.

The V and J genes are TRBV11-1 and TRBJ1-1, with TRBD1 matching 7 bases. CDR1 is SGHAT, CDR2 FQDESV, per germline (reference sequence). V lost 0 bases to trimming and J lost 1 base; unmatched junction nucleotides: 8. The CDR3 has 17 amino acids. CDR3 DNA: TGTGCCAGCAGCTTAGCGGCTCTCCAGGGGGGGAACACTGAAGCTTTCTTT. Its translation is CASSLAALQGGNTEAFF.

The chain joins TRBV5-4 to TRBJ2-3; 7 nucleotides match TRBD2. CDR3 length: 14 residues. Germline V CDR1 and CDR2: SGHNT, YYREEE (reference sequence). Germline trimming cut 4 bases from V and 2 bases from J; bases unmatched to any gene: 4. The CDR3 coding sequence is TGTGCCAGCAGCACCGGGACTACCACAGATACGCAGTATTTT. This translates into CASSTGTTTDTQYF.

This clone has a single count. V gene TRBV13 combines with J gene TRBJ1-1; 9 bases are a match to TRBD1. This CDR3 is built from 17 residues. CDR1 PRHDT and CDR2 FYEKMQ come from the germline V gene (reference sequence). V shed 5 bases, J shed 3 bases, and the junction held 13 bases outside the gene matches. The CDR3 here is CASSARRDRVFDTEAFF. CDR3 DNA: TGTGCCAGCAGCGCCAGGCGGGACAGGGTTTTTGACACTGAAGCTTTCTTT.

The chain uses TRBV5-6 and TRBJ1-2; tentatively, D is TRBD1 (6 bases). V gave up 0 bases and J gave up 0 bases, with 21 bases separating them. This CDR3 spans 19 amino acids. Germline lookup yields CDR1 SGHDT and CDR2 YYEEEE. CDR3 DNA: TGTGCCAGCAGCTTGGTCTGGGGGGGCGCCTTAACTCCTAACTATGGCTACACCTTC. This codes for CASSLVWGGALTPNYGYTF. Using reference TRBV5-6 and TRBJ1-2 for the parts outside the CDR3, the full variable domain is DAGVTQSPTHLIKTRGQQVTLRCSPKSGHDTVSWYQQALGQGPQFIFQYYEEEERQRGNFPDRFSGHQFPNYSSELNVNALLLGDSALYLCASSLVWGGALTPNYGYTFGSGTRLTVV.

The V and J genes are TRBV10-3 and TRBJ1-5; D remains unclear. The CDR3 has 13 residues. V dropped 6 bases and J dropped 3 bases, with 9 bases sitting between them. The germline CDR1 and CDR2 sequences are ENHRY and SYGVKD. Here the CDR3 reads CAIRHRDNQPQHF. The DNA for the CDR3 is TGTGCCATCAGGCACAGAGACAATCAGCCCCAGCATTTT.

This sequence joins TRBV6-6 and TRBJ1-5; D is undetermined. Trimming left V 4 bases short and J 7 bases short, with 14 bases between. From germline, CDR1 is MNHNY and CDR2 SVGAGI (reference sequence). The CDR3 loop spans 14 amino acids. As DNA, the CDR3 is TGTGCCAGCAGTTTCATGGGAGGATCCCAGCCCCAGCATTTT. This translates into CASSFMGGSQPQHF.

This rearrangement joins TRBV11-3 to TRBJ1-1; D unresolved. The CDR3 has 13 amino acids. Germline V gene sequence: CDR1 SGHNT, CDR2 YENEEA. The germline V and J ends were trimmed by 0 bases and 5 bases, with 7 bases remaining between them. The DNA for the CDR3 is TGTGCCAGCAGCTTAGACTGGAGGACTGAAGCTTTCTTT. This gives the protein CASSLDWRTEAFF.

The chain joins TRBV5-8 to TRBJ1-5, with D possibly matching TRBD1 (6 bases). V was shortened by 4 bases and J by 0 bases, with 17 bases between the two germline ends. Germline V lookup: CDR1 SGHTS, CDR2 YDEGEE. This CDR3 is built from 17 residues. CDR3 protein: CASSPGNRGASNQPQHF. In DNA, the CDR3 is TGTGCCAGCAGCCCGGGCAATCGGGGGGCTAGCAATCAGCCCCAGCATTTT.

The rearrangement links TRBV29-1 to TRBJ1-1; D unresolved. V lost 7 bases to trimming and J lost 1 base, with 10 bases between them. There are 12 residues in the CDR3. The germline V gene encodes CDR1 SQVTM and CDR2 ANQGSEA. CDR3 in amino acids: CSATEANTEAFF. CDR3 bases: TGCAGCGCAACAGAAGCGAACACTGAAGCTTTCTTT.

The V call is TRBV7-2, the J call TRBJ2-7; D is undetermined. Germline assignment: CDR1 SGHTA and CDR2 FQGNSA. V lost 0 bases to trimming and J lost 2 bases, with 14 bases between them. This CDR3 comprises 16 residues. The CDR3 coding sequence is TGTGCCAGCAGCTTAGCTGGTGGCGGAAGCCCCTACGAGCAGTACTTC. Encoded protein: CASSLAGGGSPYEQYF.

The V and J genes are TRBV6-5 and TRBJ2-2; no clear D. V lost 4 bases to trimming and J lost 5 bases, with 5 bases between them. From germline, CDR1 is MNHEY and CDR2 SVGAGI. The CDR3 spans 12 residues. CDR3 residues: CASSSDTGELFF. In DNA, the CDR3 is TGTGCCAGCAGTTCGGATACCGGGGAGCTGTTTTTT.

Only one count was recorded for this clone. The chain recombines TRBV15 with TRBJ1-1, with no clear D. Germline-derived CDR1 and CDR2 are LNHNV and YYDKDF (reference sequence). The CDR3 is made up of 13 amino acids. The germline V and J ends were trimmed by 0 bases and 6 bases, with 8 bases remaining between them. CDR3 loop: CATSRDLGSEAFF. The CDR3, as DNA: TGTGCCACCAGCAGAGACCTGGGGTCTGAAGCTTTCTTT.

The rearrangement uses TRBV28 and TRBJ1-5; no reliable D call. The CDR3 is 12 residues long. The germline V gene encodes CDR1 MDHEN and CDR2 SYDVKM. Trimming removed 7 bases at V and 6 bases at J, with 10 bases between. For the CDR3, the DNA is TGTGCCAGCACACTTGTGAGTCAGCCCCAGCATTTT. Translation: CASTLVSQPQHF.

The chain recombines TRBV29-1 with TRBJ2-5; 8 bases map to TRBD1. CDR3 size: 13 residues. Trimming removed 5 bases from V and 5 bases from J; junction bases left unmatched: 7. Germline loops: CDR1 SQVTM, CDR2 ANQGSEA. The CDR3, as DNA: TGCAGCGTTTCCTACCGACAGGGGGAGACCCAGTACTTC. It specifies CSVSYRQGETQYF.

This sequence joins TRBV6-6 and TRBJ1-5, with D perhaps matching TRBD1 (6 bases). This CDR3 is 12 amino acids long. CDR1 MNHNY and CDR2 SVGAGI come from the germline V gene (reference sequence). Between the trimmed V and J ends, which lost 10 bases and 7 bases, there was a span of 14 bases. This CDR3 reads CATDPGTQPQHF. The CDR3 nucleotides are TGTGCCACCGACCCCGGGACACAGCCCCAGCATTTT.